Reported below is one TCR beta chain. The antigen remains undetermined. The data stem from a study of shared clonotypes between healthy human individuals. The study, taken as a whole, reports: Specimens sampled were limited to blood, with tissue repertoires likely differing.

Unmatched junction bases numbered 6, after V lost 4 bases and J lost 8 bases. The CDR3 length is 13 residues. From germline, CDR1 is MNHNS and CDR2 SASEGT. Generated by immunoSEQ multiplex PCR, the TCRdb table keeps only in-frame clones and is missing some. The sample contains around 2.5 million clones, approximately 93% of which appear only once. This receptor was taken from a young man in good health. Some clones in this sample may be carry-over from other donors' samples. The chain recombines TRBV6-1 with TRBJ1-2; 8 positions match TRBD1. The sequenced material came from naive CD4+ T cells from PBMCs. Subset of the sample: CD45RA+ positively selected. The CDR3 region is CASSGGQGRGYTF. CDR3 nucleotide sequence: TGTGCCAGCAGTGGCGGACAGGGACGCGGCTACACCTTC.